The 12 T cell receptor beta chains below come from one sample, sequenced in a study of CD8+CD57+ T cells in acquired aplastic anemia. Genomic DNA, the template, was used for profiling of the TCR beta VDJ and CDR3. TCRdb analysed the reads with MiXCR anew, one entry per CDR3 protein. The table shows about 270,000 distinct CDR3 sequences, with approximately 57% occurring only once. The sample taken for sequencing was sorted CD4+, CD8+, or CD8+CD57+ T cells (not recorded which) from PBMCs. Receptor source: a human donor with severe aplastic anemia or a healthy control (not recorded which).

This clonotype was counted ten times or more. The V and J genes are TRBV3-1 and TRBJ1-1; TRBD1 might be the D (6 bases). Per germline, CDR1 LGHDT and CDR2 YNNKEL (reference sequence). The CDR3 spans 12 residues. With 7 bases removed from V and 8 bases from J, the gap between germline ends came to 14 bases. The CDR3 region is CASTTGGLEAFF. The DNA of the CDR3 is TGTGCCAGCACCACTGGGGGCCTAGAAGCTTTCTTT.

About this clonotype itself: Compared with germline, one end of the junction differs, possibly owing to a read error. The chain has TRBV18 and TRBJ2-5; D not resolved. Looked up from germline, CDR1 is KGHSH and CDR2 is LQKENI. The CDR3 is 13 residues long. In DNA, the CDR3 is TGTACCAGCTCACCACCTTCTGCTGAGACCCAGTACTTC. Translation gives CTSSPPSAETQYF.

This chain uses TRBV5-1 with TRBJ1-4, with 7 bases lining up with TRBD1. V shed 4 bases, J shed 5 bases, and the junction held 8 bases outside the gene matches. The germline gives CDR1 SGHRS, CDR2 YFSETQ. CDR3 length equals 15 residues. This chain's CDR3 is CASSLSGQRNEKLFF. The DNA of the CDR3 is TGCGCCAGCAGCCTGTCGGGACAGCGGAATGAAAAACTGTTTTTT.

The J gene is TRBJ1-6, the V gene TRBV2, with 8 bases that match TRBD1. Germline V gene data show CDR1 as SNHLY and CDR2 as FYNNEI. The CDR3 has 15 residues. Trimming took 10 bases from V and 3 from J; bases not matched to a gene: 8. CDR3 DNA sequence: TGTGCCAAAGGACAGGGACCCCTCTATAATTCACCCCTCCACTTT. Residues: CAKGQGPLYNSPLHF. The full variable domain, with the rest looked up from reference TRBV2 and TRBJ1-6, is EPEVTQTPSHQVTQMGQEVILRCVPISNHLYFYWYRQILGQKVEFLVSFYNNEISEKSEIFDDQFSVERPDGSNFTLKIRSTKLEDSAMYFCAKGQGPLYNSPLHFGNGTRLTVT.

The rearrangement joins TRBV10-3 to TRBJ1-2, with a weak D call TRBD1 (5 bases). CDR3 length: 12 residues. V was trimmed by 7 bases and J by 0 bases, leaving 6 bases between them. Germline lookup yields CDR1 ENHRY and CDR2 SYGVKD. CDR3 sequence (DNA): TGTGCCATCAAAGGGGCTAACTATGGCTACACCTTC. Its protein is CAIKGANYGYTF.

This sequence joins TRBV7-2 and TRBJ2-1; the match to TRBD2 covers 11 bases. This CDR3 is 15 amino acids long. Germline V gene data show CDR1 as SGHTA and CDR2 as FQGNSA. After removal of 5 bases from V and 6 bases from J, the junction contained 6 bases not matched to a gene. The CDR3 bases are TGTGCCAGCAGCCCTCGACTAGCGGGAAGCAATGAGCAGTTCTTC. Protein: CASSPRLAGSNEQFF.

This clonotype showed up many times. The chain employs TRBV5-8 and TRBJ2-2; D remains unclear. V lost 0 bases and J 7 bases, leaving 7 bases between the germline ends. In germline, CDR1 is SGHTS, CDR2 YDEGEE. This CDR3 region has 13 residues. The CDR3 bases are TGTGCCAGCAGCTTGGGGTTAGACGGGGAGCTGTTTTTT. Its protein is CASSLGLDGELFF.

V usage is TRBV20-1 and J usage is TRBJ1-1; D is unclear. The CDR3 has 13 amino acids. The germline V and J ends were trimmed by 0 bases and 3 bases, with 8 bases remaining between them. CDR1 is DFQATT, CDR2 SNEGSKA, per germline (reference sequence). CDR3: CSARDAYHTEAFF. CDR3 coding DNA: TGCAGTGCTAGAGATGCCTACCACACTGAAGCTTTCTTT.

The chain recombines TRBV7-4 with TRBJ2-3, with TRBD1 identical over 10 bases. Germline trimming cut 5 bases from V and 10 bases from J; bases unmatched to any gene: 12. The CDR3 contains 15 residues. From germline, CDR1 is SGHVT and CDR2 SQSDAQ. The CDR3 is CASSPPSGTGEAQYF. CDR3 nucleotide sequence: TGTGCCAGCAGCCCACCCTCCGGGACAGGGGAAGCGCAGTATTTT.

This CDR3 is CASRGWRETQYF. For the CDR3, the DNA is TGTGCCAGTAGAGGGTGGCGGGAGACCCAGTACTTC. V usage is TRBV2 and J usage is TRBJ2-5; D might be TRBD2 (5 bases). Germline CDR1 SNHLY, CDR2 FYNNEI. V lost 9 bases and J 5 bases, leaving 13 bases between the germline ends. The CDR3 has 12 amino acids.

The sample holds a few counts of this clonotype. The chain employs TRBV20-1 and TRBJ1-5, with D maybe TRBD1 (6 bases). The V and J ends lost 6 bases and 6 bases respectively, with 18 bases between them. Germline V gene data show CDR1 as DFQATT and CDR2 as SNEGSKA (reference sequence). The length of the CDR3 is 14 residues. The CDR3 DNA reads TGCAGTGCCGGCGAACCTACAGGGCGTCAGCCCCAGCATTTT. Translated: CSAGEPTGRQPQHF.

Here the CDR3 reads CSARGPLGTQYF. The CDR3 DNA sequence: TGCAGTGCTAGAGGGCCGCTAGGGACCCAGTACTTC. This chain uses TRBV20-1 with TRBJ2-5; D is unresolved. Germline V gene data show CDR1 as DFQATT and CDR2 as SNEGSKA (reference sequence). The CDR3 length is 12 residues. V was shortened by 1 base and J by 7 bases, with 10 bases between the two germline ends.